This T cell receptor beta chain derives from a study of T cells after yellow fever vaccination. General study results and limits: Re-detected after boosting: most primary clones, about 95% of CD4 and around 86% of CD8.

At least ten counts were recorded for this clonotype. Its matching antigen is unknown. TCRdb re-called the 5' RACE reads through MiXCR, storing one row per CDR3 protein. Seen here are 70,000 to 80,000 distinct CDR3 sequences, more than 5.5% observed once, and the top ten hold approximately 29%. V shed 2 bases and J shed 4 bases, with 8 bases lying between them. The CDR3 loop spans 13 amino acids. Germline CDR1 reads MNHEY; CDR2 reads SVGAGI. The TCR was taken from a man between 18 and 29 years old who received the YFV17D yellow fever vaccine. The rearrangement joins TRBV6-5 to TRBJ1-1; D may be TRBD1 (5 bases). Sequencing used CD8+ T cells sorted from PBMCs, obtained 10 days after the first yellow fever vaccination. In nucleotides, the CDR3 is TGTGCCAGCAGTTACGCAGGGCGCACTGAAGCTTTCTTT. Amino acids: CASSYAGRTEAFF.